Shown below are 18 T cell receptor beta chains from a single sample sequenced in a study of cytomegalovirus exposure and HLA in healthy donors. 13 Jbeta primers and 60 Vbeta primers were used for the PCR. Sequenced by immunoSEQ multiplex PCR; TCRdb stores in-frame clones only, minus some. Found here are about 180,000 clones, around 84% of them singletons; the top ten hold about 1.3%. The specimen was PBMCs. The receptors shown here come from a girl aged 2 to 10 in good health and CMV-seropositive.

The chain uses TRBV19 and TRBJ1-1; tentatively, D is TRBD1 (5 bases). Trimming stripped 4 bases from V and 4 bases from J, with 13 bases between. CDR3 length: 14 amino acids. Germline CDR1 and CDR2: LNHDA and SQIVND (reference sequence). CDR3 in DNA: TGTGCCAGTAGTAGTCGGGGGAGGTCCACTGAAGCTTTCTTT. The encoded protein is CASSSRGRSTEAFF. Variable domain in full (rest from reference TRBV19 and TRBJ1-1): DGGITQSPKYLFRKEGQNVTLSCEQNLNHDAMYWYRQDPGQGLRLIYYSQIVNDFQKGDIAEGYSVSREKKESFPLTVTSAQKNPTAFYLCASSSRGRSTEAFFGQGTRLTVV.

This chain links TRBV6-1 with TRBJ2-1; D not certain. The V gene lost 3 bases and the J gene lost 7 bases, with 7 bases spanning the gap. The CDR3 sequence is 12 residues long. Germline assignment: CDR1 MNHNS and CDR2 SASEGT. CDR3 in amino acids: CASSDRWNEQFF. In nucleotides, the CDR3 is TGTGCCAGCAGTGACCGGTGGAATGAGCAGTTCTTC.

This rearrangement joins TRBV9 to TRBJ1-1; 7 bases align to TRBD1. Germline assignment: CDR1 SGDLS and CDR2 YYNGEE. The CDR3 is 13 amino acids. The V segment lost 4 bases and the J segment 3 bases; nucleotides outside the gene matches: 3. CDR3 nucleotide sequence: TGTGCCAGCAGCCTTCAGGGGGACACTGAAGCTTTCTTT. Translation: CASSLQGDTEAFF.

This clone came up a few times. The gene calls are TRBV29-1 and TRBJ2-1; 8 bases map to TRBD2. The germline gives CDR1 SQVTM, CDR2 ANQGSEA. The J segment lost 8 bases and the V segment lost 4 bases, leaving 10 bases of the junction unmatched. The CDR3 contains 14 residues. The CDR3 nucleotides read TGCAGCGTTGTATTCGGGAGGGCCAGGTATGAGCAGTTCTTC. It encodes CSVVFGRARYEQFF.

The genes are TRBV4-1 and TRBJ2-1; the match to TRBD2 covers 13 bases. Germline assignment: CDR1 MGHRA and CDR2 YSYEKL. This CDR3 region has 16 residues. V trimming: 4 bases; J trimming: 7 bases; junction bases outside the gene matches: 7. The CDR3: CASSPLAGGPGNEQFF. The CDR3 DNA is TGCGCCAGCAGCCCACTAGCGGGGGGGCCGGGGAATGAGCAGTTCTTC.

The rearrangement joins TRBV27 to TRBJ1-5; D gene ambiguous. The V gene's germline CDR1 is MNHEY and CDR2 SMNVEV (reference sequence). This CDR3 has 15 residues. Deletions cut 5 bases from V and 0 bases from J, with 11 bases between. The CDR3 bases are TGTGCCAGCAGTCCTTATAAACATAGCAATCAGCCCCAGCATTTT. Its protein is CASSPYKHSNQPQHF.

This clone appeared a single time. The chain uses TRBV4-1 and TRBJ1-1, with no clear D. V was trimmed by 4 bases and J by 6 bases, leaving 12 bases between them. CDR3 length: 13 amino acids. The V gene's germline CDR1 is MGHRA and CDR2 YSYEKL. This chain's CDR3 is CASSPLHVAEAFF. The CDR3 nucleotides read TGCGCCAGCAGCCCCTTACACGTCGCTGAAGCTTTCTTT.

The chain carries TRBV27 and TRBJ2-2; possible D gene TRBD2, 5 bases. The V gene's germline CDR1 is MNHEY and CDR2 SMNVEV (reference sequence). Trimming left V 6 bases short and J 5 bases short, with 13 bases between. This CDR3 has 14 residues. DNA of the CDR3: TGTGCCAGCAGCCCCTGGACTGAGACCGGGGAGCTGTTTTTT. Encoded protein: CASSPWTETGELFF.

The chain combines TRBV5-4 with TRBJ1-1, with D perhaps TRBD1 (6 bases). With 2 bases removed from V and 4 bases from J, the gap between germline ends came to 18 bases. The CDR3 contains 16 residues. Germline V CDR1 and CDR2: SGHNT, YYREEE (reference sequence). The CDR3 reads CASSLGGREAATEAFF. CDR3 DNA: TGTGCCAGCAGCTTAGGGGGTAGAGAGGCAGCCACTGAAGCTTTCTTT.

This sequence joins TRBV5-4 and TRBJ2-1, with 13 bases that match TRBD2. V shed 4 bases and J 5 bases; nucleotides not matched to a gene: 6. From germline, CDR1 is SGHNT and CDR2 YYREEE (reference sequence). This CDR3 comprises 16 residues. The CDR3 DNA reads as TGTGCCAGCAGCCCCCGGGGACTAGCGGGAAACAATGAGCAGTTCTTC. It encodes CASSPRGLAGNNEQFF.

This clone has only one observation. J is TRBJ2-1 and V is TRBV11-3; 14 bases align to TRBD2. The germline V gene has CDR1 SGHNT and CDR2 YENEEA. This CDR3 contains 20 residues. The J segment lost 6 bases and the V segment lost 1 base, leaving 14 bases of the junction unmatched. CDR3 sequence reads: CASSLAYKTTGTSGSNEQFF. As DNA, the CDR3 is TGTGCCAGCAGCTTAGCCTATAAGACGACCGGGACTAGCGGGAGCAATGAGCAGTTCTTC.

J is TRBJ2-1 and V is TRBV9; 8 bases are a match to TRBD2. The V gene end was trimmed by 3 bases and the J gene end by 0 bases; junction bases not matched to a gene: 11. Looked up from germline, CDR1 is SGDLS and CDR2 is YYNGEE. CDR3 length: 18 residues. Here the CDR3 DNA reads TGTGCCAGCAGCGGCTATAGCGGGGAAATTAACTCCTACAATGAGCAGTTCTTC. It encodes CASSGYSGEINSYNEQFF.

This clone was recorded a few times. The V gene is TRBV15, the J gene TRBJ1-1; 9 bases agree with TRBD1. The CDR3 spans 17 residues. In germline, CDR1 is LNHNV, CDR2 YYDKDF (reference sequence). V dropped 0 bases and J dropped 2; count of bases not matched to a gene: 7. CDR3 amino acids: CATSRDTGQGLNTEAFF. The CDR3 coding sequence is TGTGCCACCAGCAGAGATACGGGACAGGGTTTAAACACTGAAGCTTTCTTT.

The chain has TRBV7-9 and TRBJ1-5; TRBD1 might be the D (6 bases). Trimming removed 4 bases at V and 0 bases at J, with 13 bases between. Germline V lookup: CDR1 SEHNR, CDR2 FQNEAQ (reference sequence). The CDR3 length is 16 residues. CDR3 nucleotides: TGTGCCAGCAGCTCTTGGACAGCTCATAGCAATCAGCCCCAGCATTTT. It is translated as CASSSWTAHSNQPQHF.

The CDR3 loop reads CASSPWGGYEQYF. As DNA, the CDR3 is TGTGCCAGTAGCCCATGGGGGGGTTACGAGCAGTACTTC. The chain joins TRBV19 to TRBJ2-5, with 7 bases identical to TRBD2. With the DNA end fitting TRBJ2-7 better, the J assignment may be wrong. In germline, CDR1 is LNHDA, CDR2 SQIVND (reference sequence). CDR3 length: 13 residues.

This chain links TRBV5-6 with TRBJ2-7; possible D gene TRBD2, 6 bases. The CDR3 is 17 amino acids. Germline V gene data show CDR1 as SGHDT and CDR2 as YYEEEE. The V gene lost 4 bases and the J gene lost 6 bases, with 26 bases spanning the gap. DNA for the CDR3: TGTGCCAGCAGCCCCACTCAACGGGGACTCCTTCAGGGCGAGCAGTACTTC. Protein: CASSPTQRGLLQGEQYF.

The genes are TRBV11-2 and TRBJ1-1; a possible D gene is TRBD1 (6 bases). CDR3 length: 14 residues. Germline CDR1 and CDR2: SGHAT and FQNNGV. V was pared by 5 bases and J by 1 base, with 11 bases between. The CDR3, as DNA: TGTGCCAGCAGCCGACAGGTTCGGAACACTGAAGCTTTCTTT. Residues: CASSRQVRNTEAFF.

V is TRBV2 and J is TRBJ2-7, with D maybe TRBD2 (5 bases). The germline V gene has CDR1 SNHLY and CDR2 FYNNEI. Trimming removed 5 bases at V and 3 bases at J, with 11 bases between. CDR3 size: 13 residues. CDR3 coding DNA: TGTGCCAGCAGTCGCACCGGGGACTACGAGCAGTACTTC. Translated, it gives CASSRTGDYEQYF. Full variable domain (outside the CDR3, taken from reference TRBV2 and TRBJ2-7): EPEVTQTPSHQVTQMGQEVILRCVPISNHLYFYWYRQILGQKVEFLVSFYNNEISEKSEIFDDQFSVERPDGSNFTLKIRSTKLEDSAMYFCASSRTGDYEQYFGPGTRLTVT.